This passage covers 5 T cell receptor beta chains from one sample sequenced in a study of OX40 agonist ivuxolimab in advanced cancers. Libraries came from the immunoSEQ multiplex PCR assay. Held by TCRdb, this immuneACCESS table contains in-frame sequences only and omits some clones. Under half of the omission traces to an unresolved V gene where checked; the cause of the rest is unknown. The sample table holds roughly 13,000 clones, of which roughly 87% were seen once. Of the sample, about 45% falls within the top ten clones. The sample here was CD4+ or CD8+ T cells sorted from blood, taken in a trial of the OX40 agonist ivuxolimab. Source of these receptors: an adult with an advanced solid tumor such as melanoma, head and neck, liver or kidney cancer.

The chain links TRBV2 to TRBJ1-5; tentatively, D is TRBD1 (5 bases). The germline V gene has CDR1 SNHLY and CDR2 FYNNEI. This CDR3 region has 15 residues. With 7 bases removed from V and 6 bases from J, the gap between germline ends came to 19 bases. The CDR3 bases are TGTGCCAGCAAAGTGGGTCAGGGCGGCGGTCAGCCCCAGCATTTT. This encodes CASKVGQGGGQPQHF.

Notes on this clone: At the DNA level, this CDR3 is encoded by other sequences in the same sample as well. This rearrangement joins TRBV4-3 to TRBJ2-4, with D perhaps matching TRBD1 or TRBD2 (5 bases each). The ends were cut back, 3 bases at V and 5 bases at J, with 11 bases in the middle. There are 14 residues in the CDR3. Germline V lookup: CDR1 LGHNA, CDR2 YSLEER. The CDR3 loop reads CASSHTGLENIQYF. The CDR3 nucleotides read TGCGCCAGCAGCCATACAGGACTGGAAAACATTCAGTACTTC.

The chain joins TRBV15 to TRBJ2-5, with D possibly matching TRBD2 (5 bases). The CDR3 runs 17 residues. CDR1 is LNHNV, CDR2 YYDKDF, per germline (reference sequence). V lost 4 bases, J lost 5 bases, and 23 bases lay in between. CDR3 in DNA: TGTGCCACCAGCACCGTATCCACTGCGGGTTTTTGGGAGACCCAGTACTTC. Its translation is CATSTVSTAGFWETQYF.

This clone was found a few times. This chain joins TRBV19 and TRBJ2-7, with TRBD2 identical over 7 bases. The CDR3 sequence is 11 residues long. The J segment lost 3 bases and the V segment lost 8 bases, leaving 1 base of the junction unmatched. Germline CDR1 and CDR2: LNHDA and SQIVND (reference sequence). CDR3 DNA: TGTGCCAGTGGACTAGGCTACGAGCAGTACTTC. It specifies CASGLGYEQYF.

The chain has TRBV28 and TRBJ2-4, with no clear D. The V gene lost 3 bases and the J gene lost 8 bases, with 14 bases spanning the gap. CDR3 length: 14 amino acids. The germline V gene has CDR1 MDHEN and CDR2 SYDVKM. CDR3 in amino acids: CASSFRVGLDIQYF. The CDR3 DNA follows: TGTGCCAGCAGTTTTCGAGTGGGGTTAGACATTCAGTACTTC.